This TCR beta chain stems from a study of blood T cell repertoires in COVID-19. About the research overall: From T cells, B-cell-depleted T cells, or PBMCs came the material, which was cDNA or gDNA.

Original analysis: The authors estimated nucleated cell counts from reference gene primer amplification. TCRdb's table, derived via immunoSEQ multiplex PCR, lists solely in-frame clones and lacks some. The D gene and trimming were derived from the DNA, and the V and J assignments and clone size from that table. The repertoire includes 200,000 to 300,000 clones, over 80% of them detected once, and approximately 5.7% sits in the top ten. This clone was seen ten or more times. Trimming at V came to 7 bases and at J to 4 bases, leaving 13 bases not matched to a gene. CDR1 and CDR2 from the germline V gene are SGHRS and YFSETQ. This CDR3 has 15 amino acids.

The receptor was derived from a human donor in a cohort sampled during active COVID-19. The specimen sequenced was peripheral blood. This chain connects TRBV5-1 to TRBJ1-2; 7 nucleotides align to TRBD1. CDR3 protein: CASRTQLTGLYGYTF. DNA for the CDR3: TGCGCCAGCCGAACTCAGTTGACAGGGCTCTATGGCTACACCTTC. Looking up the rest from reference TRBV5-1 and TRBJ1-2 gives the full variable domain: KAGVTQTPRYLIKTRGQQVTLSCSPISGHRSVSWYQQTPGQGLQFLFEYFSETQRNKGNFPGRFSGRQFSNSRSEMNVSTLELGDSALYLCASRTQLTGLYGYTFGSGTRLTVV.